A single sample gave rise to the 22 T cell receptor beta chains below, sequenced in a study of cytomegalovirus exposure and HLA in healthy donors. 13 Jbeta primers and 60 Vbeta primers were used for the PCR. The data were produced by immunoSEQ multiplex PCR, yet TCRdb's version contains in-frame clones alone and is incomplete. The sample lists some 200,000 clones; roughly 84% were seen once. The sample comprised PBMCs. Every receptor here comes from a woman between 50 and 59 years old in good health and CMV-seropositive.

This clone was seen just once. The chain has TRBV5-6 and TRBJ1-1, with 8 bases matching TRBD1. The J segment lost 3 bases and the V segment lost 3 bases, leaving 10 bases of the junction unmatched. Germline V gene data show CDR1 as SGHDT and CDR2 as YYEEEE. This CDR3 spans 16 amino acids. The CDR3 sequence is CASSYRTGRIDTEAFF. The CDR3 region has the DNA TGTGCCAGCAGCTACCGGACAGGGAGGATAGACACTGAAGCTTTCTTT.

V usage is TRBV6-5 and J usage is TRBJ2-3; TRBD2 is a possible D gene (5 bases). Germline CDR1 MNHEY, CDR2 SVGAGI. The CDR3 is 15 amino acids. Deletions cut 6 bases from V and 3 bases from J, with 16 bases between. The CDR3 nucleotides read TGTGCCAGCAGACCCGGCCTAGCCGGGACAGATACGCAGTATTTT. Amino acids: CASRPGLAGTDTQYF.

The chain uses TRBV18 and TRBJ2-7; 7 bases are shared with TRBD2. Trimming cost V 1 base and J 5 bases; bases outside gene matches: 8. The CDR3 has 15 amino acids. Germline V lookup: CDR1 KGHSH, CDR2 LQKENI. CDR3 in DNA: TGTGCCAGCTCACCACTAGCGGGCGAAGGGAACGAGCAGTACTTC. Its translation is CASSPLAGEGNEQYF.

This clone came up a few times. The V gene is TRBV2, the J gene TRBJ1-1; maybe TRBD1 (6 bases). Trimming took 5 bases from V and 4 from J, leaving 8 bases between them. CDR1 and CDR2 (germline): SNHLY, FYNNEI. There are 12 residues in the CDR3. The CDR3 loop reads CASSNRVTEAFF. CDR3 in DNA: TGTGCCAGCAGTAACAGGGTCACTGAAGCTTTCTTT.

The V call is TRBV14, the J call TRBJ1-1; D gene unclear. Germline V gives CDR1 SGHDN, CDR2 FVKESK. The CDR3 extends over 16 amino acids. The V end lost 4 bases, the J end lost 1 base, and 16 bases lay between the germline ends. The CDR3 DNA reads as TGTGCCAGCAGCCGCAGGATCGGGGAGAGGAACACTGAAGCTTTCTTT. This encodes CASSRRIGERNTEAFF.

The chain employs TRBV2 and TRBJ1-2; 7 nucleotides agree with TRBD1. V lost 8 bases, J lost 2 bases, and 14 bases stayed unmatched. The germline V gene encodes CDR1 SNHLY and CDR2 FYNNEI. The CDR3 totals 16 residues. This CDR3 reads CASHTPGQRKNYGYTF. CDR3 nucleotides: TGTGCCAGCCACACCCCGGGACAGAGAAAAAACTATGGCTACACCTTC.

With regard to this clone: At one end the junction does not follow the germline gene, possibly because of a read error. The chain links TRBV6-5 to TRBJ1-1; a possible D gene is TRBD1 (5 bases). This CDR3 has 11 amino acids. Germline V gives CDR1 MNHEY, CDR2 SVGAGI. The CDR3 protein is CASSYSGARYF. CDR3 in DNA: TGTGCCAGCAGTTACTCTGGGGCCCGTTACTTT.

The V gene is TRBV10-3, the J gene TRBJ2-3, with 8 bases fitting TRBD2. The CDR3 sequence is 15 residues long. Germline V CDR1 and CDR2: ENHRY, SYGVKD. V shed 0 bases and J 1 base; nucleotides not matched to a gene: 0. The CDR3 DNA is TGTGCCATCAGTGAGTCACTAGCGGGCACAGATACGCAGTATTTT. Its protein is CAISESLAGTDTQYF.

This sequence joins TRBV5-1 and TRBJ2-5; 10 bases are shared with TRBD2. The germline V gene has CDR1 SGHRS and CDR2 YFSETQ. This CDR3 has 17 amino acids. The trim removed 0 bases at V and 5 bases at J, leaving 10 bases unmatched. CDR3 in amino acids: CASSLGVASGGDETQYF. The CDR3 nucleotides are TGCGCCAGCAGCTTGGGAGTCGCGAGCGGGGGGGACGAGACCCAGTACTTC.

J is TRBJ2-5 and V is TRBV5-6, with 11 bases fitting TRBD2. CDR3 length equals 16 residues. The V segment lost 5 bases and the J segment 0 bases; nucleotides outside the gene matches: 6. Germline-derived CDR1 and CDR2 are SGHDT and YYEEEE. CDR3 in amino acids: CASSSRTSGYQETQYF. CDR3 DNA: TGTGCCAGCAGTTCCCGGACTAGCGGGTACCAAGAGACCCAGTACTTC. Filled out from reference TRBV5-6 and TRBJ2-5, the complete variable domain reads DAGVTQSPTHLIKTRGQQVTLRCSPKSGHDTVSWYQQALGQGPQFIFQYYEEEERQRGNFPDRFSGHQFPNYSSELNVNALLLGDSALYLCASSSRTSGYQETQYFGPGTRLLVL.

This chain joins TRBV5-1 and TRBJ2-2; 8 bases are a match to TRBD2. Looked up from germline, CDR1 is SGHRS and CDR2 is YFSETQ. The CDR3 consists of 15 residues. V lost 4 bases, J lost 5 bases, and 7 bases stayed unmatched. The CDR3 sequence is CASSRGTGGTGELFF. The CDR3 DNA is TGCGCCAGCAGCCGCGGGACGGGGGGGACCGGGGAGCTGTTTTTT.

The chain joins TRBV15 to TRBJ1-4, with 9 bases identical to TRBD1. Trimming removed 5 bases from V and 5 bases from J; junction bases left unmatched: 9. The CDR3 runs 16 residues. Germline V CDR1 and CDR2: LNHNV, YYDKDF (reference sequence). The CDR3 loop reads CATSFDLGTGNEKLFF. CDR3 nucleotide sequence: TGTGCCACCAGCTTCGACCTCGGGACAGGGAATGAAAAACTGTTTTTT. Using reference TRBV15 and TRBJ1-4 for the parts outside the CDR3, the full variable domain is DAMVIQNPRYQVTQFGKPVTLSCSQTLNHNVMYWYQQKSSQAPKLLFHYYDKDFNNEADTPDNFQSRRPNTSFCFLDIRSPGLGDTAMYLCATSFDLGTGNEKLFFGSGTQLSVL.

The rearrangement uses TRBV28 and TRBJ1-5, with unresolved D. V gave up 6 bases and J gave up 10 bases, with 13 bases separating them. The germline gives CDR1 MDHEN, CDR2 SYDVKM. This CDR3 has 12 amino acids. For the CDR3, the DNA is TGTGCCAGCAGCCCCGAGGGATTACCCCAGCATTTT. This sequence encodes CASSPEGLPQHF.

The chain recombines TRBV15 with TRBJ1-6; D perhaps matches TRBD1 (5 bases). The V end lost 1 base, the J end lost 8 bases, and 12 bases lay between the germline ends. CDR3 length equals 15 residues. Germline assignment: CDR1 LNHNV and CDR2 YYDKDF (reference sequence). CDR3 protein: CATSRAGWEDSPLHF. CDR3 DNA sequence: TGTGCCACCAGCAGAGCAGGGTGGGAAGATTCACCCCTCCACTTT.

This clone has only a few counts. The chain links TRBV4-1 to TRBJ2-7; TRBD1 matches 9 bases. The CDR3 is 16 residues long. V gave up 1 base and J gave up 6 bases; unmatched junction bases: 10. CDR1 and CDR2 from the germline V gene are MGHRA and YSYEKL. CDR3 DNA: TGCGCCAGCAGCCAAGGTGCTCAAGGACAGGGGCGCGAGCAGTACTTC. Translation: CASSQGAQGQGREQYF.

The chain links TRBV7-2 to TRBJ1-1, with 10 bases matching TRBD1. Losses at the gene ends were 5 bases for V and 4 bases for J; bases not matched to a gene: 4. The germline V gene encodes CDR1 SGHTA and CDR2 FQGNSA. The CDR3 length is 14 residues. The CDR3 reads CASSRQGASTEAFF. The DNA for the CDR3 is TGTGCCAGCAGCAGACAGGGGGCGAGCACTGAAGCTTTCTTT. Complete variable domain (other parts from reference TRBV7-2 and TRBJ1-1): GAGVSQSPSNKVTEKGKDVELRCDPISGHTALYWYRQSLGQGLEFLIYFQGNSAPDKSGLPSDRFSAERTGGSVSTLTIQRTQQEDSAVYLCASSRQGASTEAFFGQGTRLTVV.

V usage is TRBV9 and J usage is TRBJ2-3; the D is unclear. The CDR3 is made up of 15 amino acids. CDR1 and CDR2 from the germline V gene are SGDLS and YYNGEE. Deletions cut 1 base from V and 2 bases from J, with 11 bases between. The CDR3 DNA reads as TGTGCCAGCAGCGTATCGACAAAGCCCACAGATACGCAGTATTTT. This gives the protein CASSVSTKPTDTQYF.

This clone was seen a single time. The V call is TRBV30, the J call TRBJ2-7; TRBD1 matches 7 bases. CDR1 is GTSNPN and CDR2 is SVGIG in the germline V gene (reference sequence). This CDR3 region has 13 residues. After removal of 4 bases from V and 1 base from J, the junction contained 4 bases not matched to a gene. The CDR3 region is CAWTGQESYEQYF. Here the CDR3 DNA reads TGTGCCTGGACCGGACAGGAGTCCTACGAGCAGTACTTC.

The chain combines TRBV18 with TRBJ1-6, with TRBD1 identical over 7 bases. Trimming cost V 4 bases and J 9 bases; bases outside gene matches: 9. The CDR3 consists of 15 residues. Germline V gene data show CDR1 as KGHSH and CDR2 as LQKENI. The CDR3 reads CASSRQEGGSSPLHF. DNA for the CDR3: TGTGCCAGCTCACGACAGGAAGGGGGCAGTTCACCCCTCCACTTT.

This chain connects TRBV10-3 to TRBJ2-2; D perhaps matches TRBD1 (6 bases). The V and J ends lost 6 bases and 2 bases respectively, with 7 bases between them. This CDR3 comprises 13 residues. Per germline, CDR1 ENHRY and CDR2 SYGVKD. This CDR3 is CAIRQGNTGELFF. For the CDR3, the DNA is TGTGCCATCAGACAGGGCAACACCGGGGAGCTGTTTTTT.

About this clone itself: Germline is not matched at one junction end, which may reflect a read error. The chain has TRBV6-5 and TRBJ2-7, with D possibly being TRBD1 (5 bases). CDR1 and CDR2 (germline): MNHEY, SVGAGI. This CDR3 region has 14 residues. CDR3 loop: CASKLRERTYDQYF. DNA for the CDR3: TGTGCCAGCAAACTCAGGGAAAGGACCTACGATCAGTACTTC.

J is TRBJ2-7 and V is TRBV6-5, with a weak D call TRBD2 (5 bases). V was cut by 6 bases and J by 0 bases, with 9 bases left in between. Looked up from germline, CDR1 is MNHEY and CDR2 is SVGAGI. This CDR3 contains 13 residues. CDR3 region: CASREELSYEQYF. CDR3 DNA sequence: TGTGCCAGCAGGGAGGAACTCTCCTACGAGCAGTACTTC.